Presented here are 32 T cell receptor beta chains from one specimen sequenced in a study of identical twins. A single record per CDR3 protein comes from TCRdb applying MiXCR to the 5' RACE reads. The sample records roughly 770,000 distinct CDR3 sequences, roughly 20% being singletons. This sample also appeared in a second study, on T cells expressing NK-cell markers.

The material sequenced was PBMCs. These receptors came from a woman younger than 30 in good health.

This clonotype was counted ten times or more. The V call is TRBV20-1, the J call TRBJ2-5, with no clear D. The V and J ends lost 8 bases and 5 bases respectively, with 18 bases between them. Germline V gene lookup returns CDR1 DFQATT and CDR2 SNEGSKA (reference sequence). The CDR3 sequence is 13 residues long. Here the CDR3 reads CSLSGRKKETQYF. CDR3 nucleotides: TGCAGTCTTTCGGGCAGGAAGAAGGAGACCCAGTACTTC.

The chain is built from TRBV5-1 and TRBJ2-2, with a possible D match to TRBD1 (5 bases). The V gene's germline CDR1 is SGHRS and CDR2 YFSETQ. V shed 5 bases and J shed 0 bases, with 11 bases lying between them. The CDR3 runs to 15 residues. The CDR3 DNA reads TGCGCCAGCAGGGCTGGACACGCGAACACCGGGGAGCTGTTTTTT. Translation gives CASRAGHANTGELFF.

The V gene is TRBV5-1, the J gene TRBJ2-3, with a tentative D call TRBD2 (6 bases). CDR3 length: 16 amino acids. The germline V gene encodes CDR1 SGHRS and CDR2 YFSETQ. Trimming removed 1 base from V and 0 bases from J, with 12 bases in between. The CDR3 DNA is TGCGCCAGCAGCTTGTTTCAGGCGGGAAGCACAGATACGCAGTATTTT. It is translated as CASSLFQAGSTDTQYF.

The J gene is TRBJ1-1, the V gene TRBV20-1; unclear D gene. The CDR3 has 14 amino acids. Germline V lookup: CDR1 DFQATT, CDR2 SNEGSKA (reference sequence). V was pared by 0 bases and J by 6 bases, with 14 bases between. Here the CDR3 DNA reads TGCAGTGCTAGAGATCGAGTTGTGGATCCTGAAGCTTTCTTT. This encodes CSARDRVVDPEAFF.

This chain uses TRBV20-1 with TRBJ2-1, with TRBD2 matching 11 bases. CDR1 DFQATT and CDR2 SNEGSKA come from the germline V gene (reference sequence). V lost 5 bases, J lost 6 bases, and 3 bases stayed unmatched. CDR3 size: 13 residues. The CDR3 region is CSAPGTSGNEQFF. As DNA, the CDR3 is TGCAGTGCTCCTGGGACTAGCGGCAATGAGCAGTTCTTC.

This chain joins TRBV9 and TRBJ2-7; possible D gene TRBD2, 6 bases. Trimming left V 3 bases short and J 3 bases short, with 10 bases between. Germline CDR1 SGDLS, CDR2 YYNGEE. This CDR3 region has 13 residues. CDR3 DNA sequence: TGTGCCAGCAGCGGGGGGGAGGACTACGAGCAGTACTTC. Amino acids: CASSGGEDYEQYF. The full variable domain, rest sourced from reference TRBV9 and TRBJ2-7, is DSGVTQTPKHLITATGQRVTLRCSPRSGDLSVYWYQQSLDQGLQFLIQYYNGEERAKGNILERFSAQQFPDLHSELNLSSLELGDSALYFCASSGGEDYEQYFGPGTRLTVT.

This clonotype was seen ten or more times. V gene TRBV9 combines with J gene TRBJ1-2, with unresolved D. The CDR3 totals 12 residues. V lost 6 bases and J 3 bases, leaving 9 bases between the germline ends. Germline CDR1 and CDR2: SGDLS and YYNGEE. CDR3 residues: CASKGGDYGYTF. For the CDR3, the DNA is TGTGCCAGCAAGGGCGGCGACTATGGCTACACCTTC.

This rearrangement joins TRBV24-1 to TRBJ2-1; TRBD1 or TRBD2 may be the D gene (5 bases each). The CDR3 runs to 13 residues. V dropped 2 bases and J dropped 6 bases, with 7 bases sitting between them. Looked up from germline, CDR1 is KGHDR and CDR2 is SFDVKD. The CDR3 sequence: CATSDWGSNEQFF. The CDR3, as DNA: TGTGCCACCAGTGATTGGGGGTCCAATGAGCAGTTCTTC.

The gene calls are TRBV6-2 or TRBV6-3 and TRBJ1-1; 10 nucleotides align to TRBD1. Germline V gene lookup returns CDR1 MNHEY and CDR2 SVGEGT. Trimming at V came to 0 bases and at J to 3 bases, leaving 7 bases not matched to a gene. The CDR3 is made up of 17 amino acids. The CDR3 DNA reads as TGTGCCAGCAGTTACTCGTGGACAGGGGGTCTACACACTGAAGCTTTCTTT. It yields the protein CASSYSWTGGLHTEAFF.

This clonotype has just a few counts. The chain links TRBV20-1 to TRBJ2-7; D may be TRBD2 (5 bases). Trimming removed 1 base at V and 6 bases at J, with 19 bases between. The CDR3 is 15 amino acids. The germline V gene has CDR1 DFQATT and CDR2 SNEGSKA (reference sequence). The DNA for the CDR3 is TGCAGTGCTAGAGCCAGACTGGATGACTATGGCGAGCAGTACTTC. Its protein is CSARARLDDYGEQYF.

This chain connects TRBV19 to TRBJ2-2, with D possibly TRBD2 on 6 matching bases. V dropped 3 bases and J dropped 6 bases, with 17 bases sitting between them. This CDR3 has 16 amino acids. Germline assignment: CDR1 LNHDA and CDR2 SQIVND (reference sequence). As DNA, the CDR3 is TGTGCCAGTAGTATGGAGGAGGGGATACGGGCCGGGGAGCTGTTTTTT. The encoded protein is CASSMEEGIRAGELFF.

V is TRBV6-5 and J is TRBJ2-7; 11 nucleotides match TRBD2. Germline lookup yields CDR1 MNHEY and CDR2 SVGAGI. Germline trimming cut 3 bases from V and 4 bases from J; bases unmatched to any gene: 8. There are 16 residues in the CDR3. The CDR3 region is CASSYRSGRGWYEQYF. Here the CDR3 DNA reads TGTGCCAGCAGTTATCGTAGCGGGAGGGGATGGTACGAGCAGTACTTC.

The chain employs TRBV6-2 or TRBV6-3 and TRBJ2-7, with TRBD2 matching 10 bases. Germline V gives CDR1 MNHEY, CDR2 SVGEGT. This CDR3 has 14 residues. V was clipped by 6 bases and J by 7 bases; unmatched bases: 9. The chain's CDR3 is CASRGLAGDWEQYF. The CDR3 region has the DNA TGTGCCAGCAGAGGGCTAGCGGGAGACTGGGAGCAGTACTTC.

Only a few counts were recorded for this clonotype. The chain employs TRBV5-1 and TRBJ2-4; TRBD2 matches 15 bases. V dropped 7 bases and J dropped 0; count of bases not matched to a gene: 11. The CDR3 has 19 amino acids. Germline V CDR1 and CDR2: SGHRS, YFSETQ. The CDR3 DNA reads as TGCGCCAGCCCATTGGGACTAGCGGGGGGAGAACTAGCCAAAAACATTCAGTACTTC. It codes for CASPLGLAGGELAKNIQYF.

This clonotype has only a few counts. The gene calls are TRBV3-1 and TRBJ2-1, with D perhaps TRBD2 (6 bases). Deletions cut 4 bases from V and 0 bases from J, with 13 bases between. The CDR3 spans 16 residues. Germline CDR1 is LGHDT and CDR2 is YNNKEL (reference sequence). CDR3 region: CASSRSGSGSYNEQFF. CDR3 in DNA: TGTGCCAGCAGCCGGAGCGGGTCAGGCTCCTACAATGAGCAGTTCTTC.

The J gene is TRBJ1-4, the V gene TRBV10-3; D remains ambiguous. Germline CDR1 ENHRY, CDR2 SYGVKD. The CDR3 length is 14 residues. V gave up 6 bases and J gave up 7 bases, with 15 bases separating them. The CDR3 DNA reads TGTGCCATCAGCGGAGGCGGGCGAGGTGAAAAACTGTTTTTT. Protein: CAISGGGRGEKLFF.

The chain employs TRBV12-3 or TRBV12-4 and TRBJ2-1; a possible D gene is TRBD2 (6 bases). The V end lost 6 bases, the J end lost 6 bases, and 12 bases lay between the germline ends. The CDR3 sequence is 13 residues long. DNA of the CDR3: TGTGCCAGCAGCCCGACTAGTTTCAATGAGCAGTTCTTC. It codes for CASSPTSFNEQFF.

Only a few counts were recorded for this clonotype. The chain is built from TRBV7-2 and TRBJ2-1, with TRBD2 matching over 12 bases. J gave up 9 bases and V 1 base, and 10 bases lay outside the gene matches. This CDR3 has 17 residues. CDR1 and CDR2 (germline): SGHTA, FQGNSA. In DNA, the CDR3 is TGTGCCAGCAGCTTAGTGTTACTAGCGGGGGGATATGGTGAGCAGTTCTTC. Encoded protein: CASSLVLLAGGYGEQFF.

The rearrangement joins TRBV12-3 or TRBV12-4 to TRBJ2-5; 9 nucleotides agree with TRBD2. Trimming at V came to 2 bases and at J to 13 bases, leaving 5 bases not matched to a gene. This CDR3 spans 12 amino acids. The CDR3 loop is CASSLSTSGRYF. CDR3 nucleotide sequence: TGTGCCAGCAGTTTATCAACTAGCGGGCGGTACTTC.

This clonotype appeared many times. The chain is built from TRBV10-3 and TRBJ2-7, with D tentatively TRBD1 (6 bases). Germline V gene sequence: CDR1 ENHRY, CDR2 SYGVKD. The CDR3 has 14 residues. V was shortened by 7 bases and J by 2 bases, with 15 bases between the two germline ends. In DNA, the CDR3 is TGTGCCATCAAGGGAGCTGCAGGGGCCTACGAGCAGTACTTC. It is translated as CAIKGAAGAYEQYF.

This clonotype was detected only a few times. The chain employs TRBV7-2 and TRBJ2-3; 11 bases match TRBD2. Germline CDR1 reads SGHTA; CDR2 reads FQGNSA. J was trimmed by 8 bases and V by 5 bases; bases with no gene match: 6. This CDR3 contains 14 residues. The CDR3 reads CASSTTSGSGTQYF. The DNA for the CDR3 is TGTGCCAGCAGCACCACTAGCGGGAGTGGTACGCAGTATTTT.

The V and J genes are TRBV10-3 and TRBJ1-1; no definite D call. Trimming shortened V by 4 bases and J by 2 bases, and 5 bases separated the two germline ends. CDR1 and CDR2 (germline): ENHRY, SYGVKD. There are 12 residues in the CDR3. As DNA, the CDR3 is TGTGCCATCAGTGGGAGAAACACTGAAGCTTTCTTT. Translation: CAISGRNTEAFF.

The chain recombines TRBV9 with TRBJ2-7; possibly TRBD2 for D (6 bases). The CDR3 has 15 residues. The germline gives CDR1 SGDLS, CDR2 YYNGEE. V lost 0 bases to trimming and J lost 5 bases, with 15 bases between them. The CDR3 DNA sequence: TGTGCCAGCAGCGTAGCTGCAGGGAGGAATCACGAGCAGTACTTC. As protein: CASSVAAGRNHEQYF.

This clonotype turned up a few times. This rearrangement joins TRBV7-9 to TRBJ2-1; 8 bases are a match to TRBD1. CDR3 size: 13 residues. Germline-derived CDR1 and CDR2 are SEHNR and FQNEAQ (reference sequence). CDR3 residues: CAVDRGDAAGQFF. The CDR3 region has the DNA TGTGCGGTAGACAGGGGAGACGCCGCAGGGCAGTTCTTC.

This clonotype was seen a handful of times. The chain recombines TRBV29-1 with TRBJ1-2; D is unclear. V was trimmed by 5 bases and J by 2 bases, leaving 15 bases between them. The CDR3 length is 14 residues. Per germline, CDR1 SQVTM and CDR2 ANQGSEA. The CDR3 sequence is CSVSIGVANYGYTF. The CDR3 DNA is TGCAGCGTTAGTATCGGTGTAGCGAACTATGGCTACACCTTC.

The sample holds a few counts of this clonotype. This chain joins TRBV5-1 and TRBJ2-3, with 8 bases that match TRBD2. V shed 4 bases, J shed 2 bases, and the junction held 9 bases outside the gene matches. Germline V gene data show CDR1 as SGHRS and CDR2 as YFSETQ. CDR3 length equals 16 residues. The CDR3: CASSTATSAYTDTQYF. CDR3 bases: TGCGCCAGCAGCACTGCGACTAGCGCCTACACAGATACGCAGTATTTT.

In its sample, this clonotype was seen a few times. This sequence joins TRBV7-2 and TRBJ2-7; 12 nucleotides align to TRBD2. The CDR3 runs 15 residues. With V trimmed by 5 bases and J by 6 bases, 8 bases remained unmatched. Germline V gene sequence: CDR1 SGHTA, CDR2 FQGNSA. This CDR3 is CASSRTSGASAEQYF. CDR3 DNA: TGTGCCAGCAGCCGGACTAGCGGGGCTTCCGCCGAGCAGTACTTC. Using reference TRBV7-2 and TRBJ2-7 for the parts outside the CDR3, the full variable domain is GAGVSQSPSNKVTEKGKDVELRCDPISGHTALYWYRQSLGQGLEFLIYFQGNSAPDKSGLPSDRFSAERTGGSVSTLTIQRTQQEDSAVYLCASSRTSGASAEQYFGPGTRLTVT.

The sample holds many counts of this clonotype. The rearrangement links TRBV6-2 or TRBV6-3 to TRBJ1-2; no clear D. Germline CDR1 is MNHEY and CDR2 is SVGEGT. Trimming left V 2 bases short and J 0 bases short, with 4 bases between. The CDR3 is made up of 13 amino acids. CDR3 bases: TGTGCCAGCAGTTACGACCCTAACTATGGCTACACCTTC. Its translation is CASSYDPNYGYTF.

V and J are TRBV20-1 and TRBJ1-2; 9 positions match TRBD1. The V segment lost 5 bases and the J segment 8 bases; nucleotides outside the gene matches: 12. The CDR3 contains 14 residues. In germline, CDR1 is DFQATT, CDR2 SNEGSKA (reference sequence). The CDR3 here is CSAPEPGQGTGYTF. In DNA, the CDR3 is TGCAGTGCTCCAGAGCCGGGACAGGGTACAGGCTACACCTTC.

This clonotype came up a few times. CDR3 loop: CSAPRTGFGTDTQYF. The CDR3 nucleotides are TGCAGTGCACCGCGAACAGGGTTCGGCACAGATACGCAGTATTTT. The chain uses TRBV20-1 and TRBJ2-3, with a possible D match to TRBD1 (6 bases). CDR1 DFQATT and CDR2 SNEGSKA come from the germline V gene (reference sequence). The CDR3 loop spans 15 amino acids. The germline V and J ends were trimmed by 6 bases and 1 base, with 17 bases remaining between them.

This clonotype has only a few counts. The chain couples TRBV11-2 to TRBJ2-4, with 11 bases aligning to TRBD2. The germline V gene encodes CDR1 SGHAT and CDR2 FQNNGV. The CDR3 is made up of 18 amino acids. The V gene end was trimmed by 5 bases and the J gene end by 0 bases; junction bases not matched to a gene: 9. The CDR3 DNA reads as TGTGCCAGCAGCACAGGACTAGCGGGCACCCTAGCCAAAAACATTCAGTACTTC. It specifies CASSTGLAGTLAKNIQYF.

The chain carries TRBV7-8 and TRBJ1-1; tentatively, D is TRBD1 (5 bases). Germline V gene sequence: CDR1 SGHVS, CDR2 FQNEAQ. V was cut by 2 bases and J by 5 bases, with 18 bases left in between. The CDR3 is 16 amino acids. The CDR3, as DNA: TGTGCCAGCAGCTTAAGGCCGGGCAGGGAGATGACTGAAGCTTTCTTT. Encoded protein: CASSLRPGREMTEAFF.